This T cell receptor (beta chain) appears in the sequencing data of a study of T cells in Graves' hyperthyroidism and ophthalmopathy. Researchers amplified the TCR beta CDR3 regions from RNA transcripts. HTBI primers were the set used in a first-round RT-PCR of the TCR CDR3. TCRdb re-called the multiplex PCR reads through MiXCR, storing one row per CDR3 protein. The repertoire consists of fewer than 850,000 distinct CDR3 sequences, with roughly a sixth occurring once and the leading ten covering about a sixth. Deletions cut 1 base from V and 4 bases from J, with 11 bases between. CDR1 is SGHTA and CDR2 is FQGTGA in the germline V gene. CDR3 size: 15 residues. Stable hyperthyroidism: no ophthalmopathy progression over 18 months of follow-up. Fresh peripheral blood, around 11 ml of it, supplied the PBMCs. This clonotype has a count of ten or more. As yet, its antigen is unknown. The study, taken as a whole, reports: Ophthalmopathy onset followed model prediction by a median about 6.9 months.

The receptor's source is a man between 45 and 60 years old with Graves' hyperthyroidism. Sequencing used blood. V gene TRBV7-3 combines with J gene TRBJ2-1; D call uncertain. CDR3: CASSLSASRYNEQFF. CDR3 nucleotides: TGTGCCAGCAGCTTAAGTGCAAGTCGATACAATGAGCAGTTCTTC.